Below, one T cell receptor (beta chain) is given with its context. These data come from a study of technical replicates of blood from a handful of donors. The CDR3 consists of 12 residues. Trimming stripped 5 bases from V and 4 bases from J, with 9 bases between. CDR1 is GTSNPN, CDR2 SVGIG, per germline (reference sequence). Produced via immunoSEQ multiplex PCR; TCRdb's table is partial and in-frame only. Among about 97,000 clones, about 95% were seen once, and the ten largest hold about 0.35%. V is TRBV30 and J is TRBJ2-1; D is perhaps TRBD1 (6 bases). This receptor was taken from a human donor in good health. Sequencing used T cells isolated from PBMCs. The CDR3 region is CAWLRGYNEQFF. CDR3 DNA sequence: TGTGCCTGGCTCAGGGGTTACAATGAGCAGTTCTTC.